The sequence of this T cell receptor beta chain was determined in a study of T cells expressing NK-cell markers. Germline V gene data show CDR1 as LGHNT and CDR2 as FRNRAP. This CDR3 spans 15 amino acids. Study findings and constraints: Among several donors, these clonotypes also ranked first in the CD3+CD56-NKG2C+ fraction.

Researchers built TCR beta cDNA using 5'RACE template switching with UMIs. TCRdb reprocessed the 5' RACE reads, keeping one entry per CDR3 protein, no DNA. Its clone listing holds 140,000 or so distinct CDR3 sequences. Comments on this clonotype: Its antigen is undetermined.

Sequenced material: blood T cells: a sorted CD56 or NKG2C T cell subset, CD4+ or CD8+ T cells, or bulk PBMC T cells (not recorded which). This sequence was found in a man between 18 and 35 years old in good health. The chain is built from TRBV12-5 and TRBJ2-1; TCRdb indicates TRBD2, and absent DNA this call remains unverified. The CDR3 here is CASGFSSGRGNEQFF.